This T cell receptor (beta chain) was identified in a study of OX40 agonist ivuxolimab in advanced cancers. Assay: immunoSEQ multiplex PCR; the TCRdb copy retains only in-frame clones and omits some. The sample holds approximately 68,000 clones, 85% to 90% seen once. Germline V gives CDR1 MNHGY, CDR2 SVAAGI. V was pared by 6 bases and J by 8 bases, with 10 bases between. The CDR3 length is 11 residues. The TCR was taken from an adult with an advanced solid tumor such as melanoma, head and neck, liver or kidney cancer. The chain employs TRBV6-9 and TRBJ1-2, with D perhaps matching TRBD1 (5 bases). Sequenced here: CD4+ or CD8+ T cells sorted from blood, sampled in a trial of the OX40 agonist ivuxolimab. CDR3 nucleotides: TGTGCCAGCAGGGGGCGCAGGGGCTACACCTTC. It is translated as CASRGRRGYTF.